The following is a T cell receptor (beta chain) sequence with its context. The length of the CDR3 is 14 residues. Germline CDR1 and CDR2: LGHNA and YNFKEQ. J gave up 8 bases and V 4 bases, and 6 bases lay outside the gene matches. The RNA, about 0.45 to 1 ug, was put through reverse transcription using random hexamers. Multiplex immunoSEQ PCR targeted 54 Vbeta and 13 Jbeta TCR beta segments. TCRdb recomputed calls from the immunoSEQ multiplex PCR reads with MiXCR, one row per CDR3 protein. The sample carries about 180,000 distinct CDR3 sequences, approximately 96% recorded once. This record belongs to a study of CD8 T cells in Susac syndrome. Sequencing of TCR beta was undertaken in CD8+ and CD4+ T cells derived from blood. Negative magnetic isolation gave CD8+ and CD4+ cells; FACS enriched CD8+ TEMRA.

The sequencing input was CD4+ T cells from PBMCs. This TCR derives from a human donor with multiple sclerosis. The V gene is TRBV4-2, the J gene TRBJ1-4; TRBD1 aligns across 8 bases. The CDR3 here is CASSPRTGKEKLFF. Written as DNA, the CDR3 is TGTGCCAGCAGCCCCCGGACAGGGAAGGAAAAACTGTTTTTT.